Following are 14 T cell receptor beta chains from one sample sequenced in a study of tumor-infiltrating lymphocytes in oesophageal squamous cell carcinoma. One entry per CDR3 protein results from TCRdb running MiXCR on the PCR reads. Of 18,000 or so distinct CDR3 sequences listed, around two fifths are singletons. Sequencing was performed on normal esophageal tissue next to the tumor. These receptors were taken from a female donor with esophageal squamous cell carcinoma.

This clonotype was recorded at least ten times. The chain joins TRBV5-1 to TRBJ2-5; no reliable D call. CDR3 length: 16 amino acids. V was shortened by 0 bases and J by 5 bases, with 17 bases between the two germline ends. Looked up from germline, CDR1 is SGHRS and CDR2 is YFSETQ. The CDR3 DNA reads TGCGCCAGCAGCTTGGGGGCTAGTGAACTTGTGGAGACCCAGTACTTC. Translation: CASSLGASELVETQYF.

The chain combines TRBV11-1 with TRBJ1-1, with 9 nucleotides matching TRBD1. CDR1 SGHAT and CDR2 FQDESV come from the germline V gene (reference sequence). Trimming removed 4 bases from V and 3 bases from J; junction bases left unmatched: 3. CDR3 size: 14 residues. This CDR3 is CASSSRQGDTEAFF. CDR3 DNA: TGTGCCAGCAGCTCGCGACAGGGGGACACTGAAGCTTTCTTT.

The rearrangement joins TRBV12-3 or TRBV12-4 to TRBJ2-5; the match to TRBD1 covers 8 bases. The CDR3 totals 16 residues. V was pared by 5 bases and J by 1 base, with 9 bases of the junction left unmatched. The CDR3 coding sequence is TGTGCCAGCAGTCCCAGGGGGCGTGGGGGCCAAGAGACCCAGTACTTC. It yields the protein CASSPRGRGGQETQYF.

J is TRBJ2-6 and V is TRBV7-2; TRBD2 matches at 10 bases. The J call may be faulty, since TRBJ2-1 better matches the DNA end. Per germline, CDR1 SGHTA and CDR2 FQGNSA. CDR3 size: 15 residues. CDR3: CASSPSGGSYNEQFF. The CDR3 DNA sequence: TGTGCCAGCAGCCCTAGCGGGGGTTCCTACAATGAGCAGTTCTTC.

As regards this clonotype: A much more abundant neighbour one base away suggests this may be a read error. The chain recombines TRBV27 with TRBJ2-7; perhaps TRBD2 as D (6 bases). The CDR3 totals 15 residues. Germline V gene data show CDR1 as MNHEY and CDR2 as SMNVEV (reference sequence). The V and J ends lost 8 bases and 7 bases respectively, with 24 bases between them. The CDR3 is CASWRARGAYNEQYF. CDR3 DNA: TGTGCCAGCTGGAGGGCCCGGGGAGCCTACAATGAGCAGTACTTC.

This clonotype showed up many times. One end of the junction is discordant with germline, which a read error may explain. The rearrangement links TRBV7-6 to TRBJ2-1, with unresolved D. Germline CDR1 is SGHVS and CDR2 is FNYEAQ. The CDR3 sequence is 13 residues long. CDR3 sequence reads: CASSLESNNEQFF. CDR3 bases: TGTGCTAGCAGCTTAGAATCCAACAATGAGCAGTTCTTC.

This clonotype was recorded at least ten times. This chain links TRBV6-6 with TRBJ2-5, with D unresolved. Between the trimmed V and J ends, which lost 2 bases and 2 bases, there was a span of 12 bases. Germline loops: CDR1 MNHNY, CDR2 SVGAGI (reference sequence). The CDR3 extends over 15 amino acids. CDR3 DNA: TGTGCCAGCAGTTACAATTCGATAAAACAAGAGACCCAGTACTTC. Amino acid sequence: CASSYNSIKQETQYF.

The chain uses TRBV7-2 and TRBJ2-5, with 10 bases fitting TRBD1. This CDR3 region has 15 residues. CDR1 and CDR2 (germline): SGHTA, FQGNSA. Trimming at V came to 5 bases and at J to 11 bases, leaving 14 bases not matched to a gene. This CDR3 reads CASSNRDRGRGEQYF. CDR3 nucleotides: TGTGCCAGCAGCAACCGGGACAGGGGACGGGGAGAGCAGTACTTC.

This sequence joins TRBV25-1 and TRBJ2-3; D not resolved. Germline lookup yields CDR1 MGHDK and CDR2 SYGVNS. There are 15 residues in the CDR3. Trimming took 4 bases from V and 2 from J, leaving 13 bases between them. This CDR3 reads CASSASKPNTDTQYF. CDR3 nucleotide sequence: TGTGCCAGCAGTGCCTCCAAGCCAAACACAGATACGCAGTATTTT.

This clonotype was seen ten or more times. The chain is built from TRBV11-3 and TRBJ1-1, with D possibly TRBD1 on 6 matching bases. V was shortened by 1 base and J by 6 bases, with 12 bases between the two germline ends. The length of the CDR3 is 14 residues. The V gene's germline CDR1 is SGHNT and CDR2 YENEEA. CDR3 loop: CASSLVGGASEAFF. CDR3 nucleotide sequence: TGTGCCAGCAGCTTAGTTGGGGGCGCGTCTGAAGCTTTCTTT.

This clonotype was counted a few times. The V and J genes are TRBV7-6 and TRBJ2-4, with TRBD2 matching over 12 bases. The end of the DNA is better explained by TRBJ2-5, so the J call may be wrong. Germline V gives CDR1 SGHVS, CDR2 FNYEAQ. The CDR3 length is 16 residues. CDR3 bases: TGTGCCAGCAGCCTGACTAGCGGGAGTGGATGCGAGACCCAGTACTTC. It is translated as CASSLTSGSGCETQYF.

A few counts support this clonotype. The V gene is TRBV7-2, the J gene TRBJ2-7; 15 positions agree with TRBD2. Germline-derived CDR1 and CDR2 are SGHTA and FQGNSA. J gave up 7 bases and V 5 bases, and 9 bases lay outside the gene matches. This CDR3 spans 16 amino acids. The CDR3 nucleotides are TGTGCCAGCAGCCCTGGACTAGCGGGGGGGTACAATGAGCAGTACTTC. Protein: CASSPGLAGGYNEQYF.

J is TRBJ2-5 and V is TRBV27; possibly TRBD2 for D (7 bases). V was cut by 2 bases and J by 1 base, with 20 bases left in between. Germline V gene data show CDR1 as MNHEY and CDR2 as SMNVEV (reference sequence). The CDR3 contains 18 residues. The CDR3 DNA follows: TGTGCCAGCAGTTTAAGGAGGGTCGGGGGGCTCTCCCAAGAGACCCAGTACTTC. Protein sequence: CASSLRRVGGLSQETQYF.

The chain couples TRBV20-1 to TRBJ1-1; D possibly corresponds to TRBD1 (5 bases). CDR1 DFQATT and CDR2 SNEGSKA come from the germline V gene (reference sequence). The CDR3 covers 14 residues. V lost 6 bases to trimming and J lost 0 bases, with 14 bases between them. DNA of the CDR3: TGCAGTGCCGACCACGGGGGAATGAACACTGAAGCTTTCTTT. This codes for CSADHGGMNTEAFF.